This T cell receptor beta chain was recovered during a study of CD8+ T cells in alopecia areata. Study-wide context: Treated individuals took tofacitinib by mouth, 5 to 10 mg twice daily.

Regarding the study as a whole: It was lesional scalp, especially alopecia totalis/universalis, that showed higher clonality than normal scalp.

After isolation, RNA underwent reverse transcription to generate cDNA as the sequencing template. The data were produced by immunoSEQ multiplex PCR, yet TCRdb's version contains in-frame clones alone and is incomplete. This table has about 190,000 clones, around three fifths appearing once. Lesional scalp tissue (obtained by punch biopsy) and peripheral blood were collected from alopecia areata patients. Trimming stripped 5 bases from V and 9 bases from J, with 20 bases between. Germline CDR1 reads SGHNT; CDR2 reads YENEEA. The CDR3 spans 15 residues. Worth noting for this clone: Its antigen is currently unknown.

This TCR derives from a human donor with alopecia areata. Sequenced material: CD4+ T cells sorted from blood, taken at week 0. J is TRBJ2-1 and V is TRBV11-3, with D possibly being TRBD2 (5 bases). The CDR3 bases are TGTGCCAGCAGCCAAGATAGGACTTTGAATCGTGAGCAGTTCTTC. Translated, it gives CASSQDRTLNREQFF.